A single sample is the source of the 5 T cell receptor beta chains below, sequenced in a study of spatial heterogeneity in lung cancer. TCRdb independently ran MiXCR on the 5' RACE reads; one entry per CDR3 protein. The sample yields under 15,000 distinct CDR3 sequences, around 4.2% seen once. Noted time point: sample taken at primary tumor resection. From tumor, nontumor lung or frozen PBMC, whole RNA was taken unsorted for sequencing. Sample: PBMCs, taken at surgery. These receptors were taken from a male donor with early-stage non-small cell lung cancer.

In its sample, this clonotype was seen many times. This beta chain is a stray read from a library made for alpha chains; its abundance is not meaningful. The chain uses TRBV11-2 and TRBJ2-3; D is unclear. The CDR3 has 11 amino acids. Germline CDR1 reads SGHAT; CDR2 reads FQNNGV. Trimming stripped 5 bases from V and 7 bases from J, with 7 bases between. The CDR3 nucleotides are TGTGCCAGCAGCCCCCTTAATACGCAGTATTTT. Amino acids: CASSPLNTQYF.

This clonotype showed up many times. A library prepared for alpha chains yielded this beta chain as an off-target read; its size is of little meaning. The chain joins TRBV4-3 to TRBJ2-2, with TRBD2 identical over 8 bases. Germline CDR1 LGHNA, CDR2 YSLEER. The CDR3 consists of 15 residues. The J segment lost 3 bases and the V segment lost 3 bases, leaving 3 bases of the junction unmatched. The CDR3 nucleotides read TGCGCCAGCAGCCACACTAGCGGCGACACCGGGGAGCTGTTTTTT. As protein: CASSHTSGDTGELFF.

This clonotype was observed a few times. This beta chain is an unintended read in a library built for alpha chains; its size means little. The chain combines TRBV2 with TRBJ1-2; TRBD1 agrees at 10 bases. The V gene end was trimmed by 6 bases and the J gene end by 3 bases; junction bases not matched to a gene: 4. CDR3 size: 14 residues. Germline V gene lookup returns CDR1 SNHLY and CDR2 FYNNEI. For the CDR3, the DNA is TGTGCCAGCAGAAGACAGGGGGCGGACTATGGCTACACCTTC. Translating it yields CASRRQGADYGYTF.

This clonotype was found many times. For a library built for alpha chains, this beta chain is a stray read; little rests on its size. The V and J genes are TRBV27 and TRBJ2-1, with 8 bases aligning to TRBD1. The CDR3 spans 14 residues. CDR1 is MNHEY, CDR2 SMNVEV, per germline (reference sequence). V gave up 4 bases and J gave up 4 bases; unmatched junction bases: 3. This chain's CDR3 is CASSYRGEYNEQFF. The CDR3 DNA follows: TGTGCCAGCAGTTACAGGGGGGAGTACAATGAGCAGTTCTTC.

This clonotype was detected many times. A library made for alpha chains picked up this beta chain off target, so its size means little. This sequence joins TRBV25-1 and TRBJ2-3; possible D gene TRBD2, 6 bases. Germline CDR1 is MGHDK and CDR2 is SYGVNS. Trimming stripped 1 base from V and 0 bases from J, with 8 bases between. This CDR3 spans 15 amino acids. CDR3 in amino acids: CASSEWGESTDTQYF. In nucleotides, the CDR3 is TGTGCCAGCAGTGAATGGGGGGAGAGCACAGATACGCAGTATTTT.